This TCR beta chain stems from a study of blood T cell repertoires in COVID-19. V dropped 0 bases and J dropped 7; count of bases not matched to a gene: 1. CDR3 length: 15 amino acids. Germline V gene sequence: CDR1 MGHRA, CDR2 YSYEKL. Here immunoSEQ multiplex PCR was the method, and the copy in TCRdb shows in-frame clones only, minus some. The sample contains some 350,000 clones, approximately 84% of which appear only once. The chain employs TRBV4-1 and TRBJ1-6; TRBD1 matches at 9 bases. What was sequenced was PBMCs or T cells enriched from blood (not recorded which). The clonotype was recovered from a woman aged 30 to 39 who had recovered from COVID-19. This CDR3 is CASSQDGTGNSPLHF. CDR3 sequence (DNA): TGCGCCAGCAGCCAAGATGGGACAGGGAATTCACCCCTCCACTTT.